The clone carrying this T cell receptor beta chain was observed at least ten times. The antigen remains unidentified. It was RNA transcripts that yielded the amplified TCR beta CDR3 regions. Primed by the HTBI set, a first-round RT-PCR was run on the TCR CDR3. Via MiXCR, TCRdb re-called the multiplex PCR reads, giving one row per CDR3 protein. The table includes over 450,000 distinct CDR3 sequences, roughly 15% detected once. V gave up 2 bases and J gave up 4 bases; unmatched junction bases: 5. CDR1 and CDR2 (germline): GTSNPN, SVGIG (reference sequence). The CDR3 spans 15 residues. The sample is drawn from a study of T cells in Graves' hyperthyroidism and ophthalmopathy. General observations from the study: Classification by a 13 V-J model distinguished ophthalmopathy from stable hyperthyroidism. Ophthalmopathy onset followed model prediction by a median around six months.

The V and J genes are TRBV30 and TRBJ2-7; 13 bases align to TRBD2. Sequencing input: blood. The TCR was taken from a woman aged 18-35 years with Graves' ophthalmopathy. In nucleotides, the CDR3 is TGTGCCTGGAGTATGGGACTAGCGGGGCGTTACGAGCAGTACTTC. This sequence encodes CAWSMGLAGRYEQYF. Full variable domain (rest looked up from reference TRBV30 and TRBJ2-7): SQTIHQWPATLVQPVGSPLSLECTVEGTSNPNLYWYRQAAGRGLQLLFYSVGIGQISSEVPQNLSASRPQDRQFILSSKKLLLSDSGFYLCAWSMGLAGRYEQYFGPGTRLTVT.